The 24 T cell receptor beta chains reported below all come from one sample, sequenced in a study of T cells in localized non-small cell lung cancer. Assay used: immunoSEQ multiplex PCR; TCRdb lists only in-frame clones, some missing. The sample has tens of thousands of clones, roughly 90% seen once. The input for sequencing was peripheral blood, taken before any cancer treatment. The source is a female donor older than 55 with stage I lung adenocarcinoma.

The genes are TRBV14 and TRBJ1-1; D may be TRBD1 (6 bases). This CDR3 spans 19 amino acids. The V end lost 0 bases, the J end lost 0 bases, and 20 bases lay between the germline ends. From germline, CDR1 is SGHDN and CDR2 FVKESK. CDR3 bases: TGTGCCAGCAGCCAAGATTGGGCGGGGACACGGGGCCTGAACACTGAAGCTTTCTTT. Its translation: CASSQDWAGTRGLNTEAFF.

This rearrangement joins TRBV6-5 to TRBJ2-1, with TRBD2 as a possible D gene (5 bases). Germline V gene data show CDR1 as MNHEY and CDR2 as SVGAGI. The CDR3 has 12 amino acids. The V end was cut by 6 bases, the J end by 13 bases, with 16 bases between. CDR3 sequence: CASRNGEAHQFF. In DNA, the CDR3 is TGTGCCAGCAGGAACGGGGAAGCACACCAGTTCTTC.

The chain employs TRBV5-4 and TRBJ2-5; D assignment may be TRBD1 or TRBD2 (5 bases each). V was clipped by 3 bases and J by 4 bases, with 10 bases between them. The length of the CDR3 is 13 residues. From germline, CDR1 is SGHNT and CDR2 YYREEE (reference sequence). CDR3 coding DNA: TGTGCCAGCAGCTCAGGGACCAGAGAGACCCAGTACTTC. Protein sequence: CASSSGTRETQYF.

This clone was counted only a few times. The rearrangement uses TRBV6-1 and TRBJ1-5; 8 bases agree with TRBD1. V was pared by 3 bases and J by 9 bases, with 7 bases of the junction left unmatched. The germline CDR1 and CDR2 sequences are MNHNS and SASEGT. The CDR3 is 14 residues long. The DNA for the CDR3 is TGTGCCAGCAGTGAGACGACAGGGGTTCCGCCCCAGCATTTT. Residues: CASSETTGVPPQHF.

The gene calls are TRBV4-3 and TRBJ2-2, with D uncertain. Trimming left V 4 bases short and J 5 bases short, with 14 bases between. CDR3 length: 15 amino acids. Germline assignment: CDR1 LGHNA and CDR2 YSLEER. The CDR3 is CASSRSGVETGELFF. The CDR3 nucleotides are TGCGCCAGCAGCCGGTCTGGGGTTGAAACCGGGGAGCTGTTTTTT.

V usage is TRBV5-6 and J usage is TRBJ2-3; D assignment may be TRBD1 or TRBD2 (5 bases each). Germline V gives CDR1 SGHDT, CDR2 YYEEEE. The CDR3 contains 15 residues. V was trimmed by 4 bases and J by 7 bases, leaving 19 bases between them. The CDR3 DNA is TGTGCCAGCAGCCCTGGTGGCCAGGGACCTTATACGCAGTATTTT. Translation gives CASSPGGQGPYTQYF.

In its sample, this clone was seen once. CDR3 DNA sequence: TGCGCCAGCAGCATTAGCGGGGGGGAGTCTGAGCAGTTCTTC. It is translated as CASSISGGESEQFF. This chain links TRBV5-1 with TRBJ2-1, with 11 positions matching TRBD2. Germline assignment: CDR1 SGHRS and CDR2 YFSETQ. Losses at the gene ends were 4 bases for V and 9 bases for J; bases not matched to a gene: 6. The CDR3 extends over 14 amino acids.

This sequence joins TRBV27 and TRBJ2-5; D unclear. The V end was cut by 2 bases, the J end by 4 bases, with 2 bases between. CDR1 is MNHEY, CDR2 SMNVEV, per germline (reference sequence). The CDR3 is 11 residues long. The CDR3 DNA reads TGTGCCAGCAGTTTAGGAGAGACCCAGTACTTC. Its translation is CASSLGETQYF.

The chain has TRBV5-6 and TRBJ2-7, with unresolved D. V was shortened by 1 base and J by 0 bases, with 8 bases between the two germline ends. Germline CDR1 is SGHDT and CDR2 is YYEEEE. CDR3 length equals 14 residues. In DNA form, the CDR3 reads TGTGCCAGCAGCTTGACAGTTAGCTCCTACGAGCAGTACTTC. The encoded protein is CASSLTVSSYEQYF.

The chain uses TRBV4-2 and TRBJ2-5, with TRBD2 identical over 7 bases. With 4 bases clipped from V and 2 bases from J, the junction kept 7 bases outside the gene matches. The CDR3 length is 15 residues. Germline V lookup: CDR1 LGHNA, CDR2 YNFKEQ. The CDR3 sequence: CASSPSLAEQETQYF. CDR3 in DNA: TGTGCCAGCAGCCCCAGTCTAGCGGAACAAGAGACCCAGTACTTC.

J is TRBJ1-1 and V is TRBV29-1; the D is unclear. V lost 4 bases and J 0 bases, leaving 9 bases between the germline ends. Germline assignment: CDR1 SQVTM and CDR2 ANQGSEA. This CDR3 is built from 13 residues. The CDR3 coding sequence is TGCAGCGTTGCTCGGGAGATGAACACTGAAGCTTTCTTT. Translating gives CSVAREMNTEAFF.

This chain uses TRBV11-1 with TRBJ2-3; D possibly corresponds to TRBD2 (6 bases). This CDR3 spans 16 amino acids. V was clipped by 7 bases and J by 0 bases, with 17 bases between them. Germline values: CDR1 SGHAT, CDR2 FQDESV (reference sequence). The CDR3 nucleotides are TGTGCCAGCAACCCATCGGGGGTTCATAGCACAGATACGCAGTATTTT. Protein product: CASNPSGVHSTDTQYF.

The chain joins TRBV6-6 to TRBJ2-3; tentative D call: TRBD1 (5 bases). V was shortened by 7 bases and J by 1 base, with 18 bases between the two germline ends. Germline V gene sequence: CDR1 MNHNY, CDR2 SVGAGI (reference sequence). The CDR3 is 16 amino acids. CDR3 residues: CASTRDSARGTDTQYF. CDR3 DNA sequence: TGTGCCAGCACCCGAGACAGTGCTCGTGGCACAGATACGCAGTATTTT.

The chain has TRBV29-1 and TRBJ2-3, with TRBD1 matching 7 bases. The CDR3 runs to 14 residues. The V segment lost 1 base and the J segment 3 bases; nucleotides outside the gene matches: 4. The germline V gene has CDR1 SQVTM and CDR2 ANQGSEA. CDR3 nucleotides: TGCAGCGTTGAAGGTCAGGGGGTAACAGATACGCAGTATTTT. Amino acids: CSVEGQGVTDTQYF.

The rearrangement links TRBV5-8 to TRBJ1-1, with D unclear. This CDR3 region has 11 residues. From germline, CDR1 is SGHTS and CDR2 YDEGEE. Trimming left V 2 bases short and J 7 bases short, with 6 bases between. CDR3 coding DNA: TGTGCCAGCAGCTTCGACCTTGAAGCTTTCTTT. It specifies CASSFDLEAFF.

J is TRBJ2-2 and V is TRBV9; maybe TRBD2 (5 bases). The CDR3 spans 12 residues. The germline gives CDR1 SGDLS, CDR2 YYNGEE. Deletions cut 9 bases from V and 2 bases from J, with 8 bases between. CDR3 in DNA: TGTGCCACACTAGAAAACACCGGGGAGCTGTTTTTT. Translation: CATLENTGELFF.

V gene TRBV29-1 combines with J gene TRBJ1-1; D gene unclear. CDR3 length: 13 amino acids. The V end was cut by 4 bases, the J end by 7 bases, with 16 bases between. Germline CDR1 SQVTM, CDR2 ANQGSEA. CDR3 sequence (DNA): TGCAGCGTTGGGACTCCCTCCGGATTTGAAGCTTTCTTT. Translating it yields CSVGTPSGFEAFF.

The chain couples TRBV7-2 to TRBJ1-6; D gene ambiguous. This CDR3 comprises 15 residues. Per germline, CDR1 SGHTA and CDR2 FQGNSA. Trimming stripped 0 bases from V and 9 bases from J, with 12 bases between. The CDR3, as DNA: TGTGCCAGCAGCTTAGCGCTGGCAGAAGTTTCACCCCTCCACTTT. It translates to CASSLALAEVSPLHF. Full variable domain (missing parts from reference TRBV7-2 and TRBJ1-6): GAGVSQSPSNKVTEKGKDVELRCDPISGHTALYWYRQSLGQGLEFLIYFQGNSAPDKSGLPSDRFSAERTGGSVSTLTIQRTQQEDSAVYLCASSLALAEVSPLHFGNGTRLTVT.

The rearrangement joins TRBV11-2 to TRBJ2-5; 15 bases map to TRBD2. This CDR3 region has 15 residues. Germline V gene sequence: CDR1 SGHAT, CDR2 FQNNGV. The trim removed 5 bases at V and 5 bases at J, leaving 3 bases unmatched. CDR3 in DNA: TGTGCCAGCAGCCTCGGGACTAGCGGGGGGGAGACCCAGTACTTC. This codes for CASSLGTSGGETQYF.

This chain links TRBV19 with TRBJ2-3, with D possibly called TRBD1 or TRBD2 (5 bases each). CDR1 LNHDA and CDR2 SQIVND come from the germline V gene (reference sequence). This CDR3 region has 16 residues. Trimming left V 4 bases short and J 3 bases short, with 17 bases between. CDR3 nucleotide sequence: TGTGCCAGTAGTACTGGACCTGAATGGGGGACAGATACGCAGTATTTT. Residues: CASSTGPEWGTDTQYF.

The gene calls are TRBV4-1 and TRBJ2-5, with D hard to call. Germline loops: CDR1 MGHRA, CDR2 YSYEKL. The CDR3 spans 12 residues. V was pared by 1 base and J by 5 bases, with 5 bases between. The CDR3 sequence: CASSQGAETQYF. Here the CDR3 DNA reads TGCGCCAGCAGCCAAGGGGCGGAGACCCAGTACTTC.

The chain combines TRBV5-1 with TRBJ2-5; D might be TRBD1 (5 bases). Germline lookup yields CDR1 SGHRS and CDR2 YFSETQ. The V end lost 4 bases, the J end lost 1 base, and 14 bases lay between the germline ends. The CDR3 runs to 15 residues. The CDR3 DNA reads as TGCGCCAGCAGCCCATTGACAGTGATCCAAGAGACCCAGTACTTC. Translated, it gives CASSPLTVIQETQYF.

The CDR3 is CASSWDSSSYNSPLHF. CDR3 DNA: TGCGCCAGCAGCTGGGACAGCAGCTCCTATAATTCACCCCTCCACTTT. The genes are TRBV5-1 and TRBJ1-6; 7 bases match TRBD1. V lost 3 bases, J lost 0 bases, and 3 bases stayed unmatched. The CDR3 sequence is 16 residues long. Per germline, CDR1 SGHRS and CDR2 YFSETQ.

The CDR3 sequence is CASSPLQGSEAFF. The CDR3 DNA reads TGTGCCAGCAGCCCCCTACAGGGGTCTGAAGCTTTCTTT. This chain joins TRBV7-9 and TRBJ1-1; 7 nucleotides align to TRBD1. With 5 bases clipped from V and 6 bases from J, the junction kept 6 bases outside the gene matches. This CDR3 has 13 amino acids. Germline V gene lookup returns CDR1 SEHNR and CDR2 FQNEAQ (reference sequence).